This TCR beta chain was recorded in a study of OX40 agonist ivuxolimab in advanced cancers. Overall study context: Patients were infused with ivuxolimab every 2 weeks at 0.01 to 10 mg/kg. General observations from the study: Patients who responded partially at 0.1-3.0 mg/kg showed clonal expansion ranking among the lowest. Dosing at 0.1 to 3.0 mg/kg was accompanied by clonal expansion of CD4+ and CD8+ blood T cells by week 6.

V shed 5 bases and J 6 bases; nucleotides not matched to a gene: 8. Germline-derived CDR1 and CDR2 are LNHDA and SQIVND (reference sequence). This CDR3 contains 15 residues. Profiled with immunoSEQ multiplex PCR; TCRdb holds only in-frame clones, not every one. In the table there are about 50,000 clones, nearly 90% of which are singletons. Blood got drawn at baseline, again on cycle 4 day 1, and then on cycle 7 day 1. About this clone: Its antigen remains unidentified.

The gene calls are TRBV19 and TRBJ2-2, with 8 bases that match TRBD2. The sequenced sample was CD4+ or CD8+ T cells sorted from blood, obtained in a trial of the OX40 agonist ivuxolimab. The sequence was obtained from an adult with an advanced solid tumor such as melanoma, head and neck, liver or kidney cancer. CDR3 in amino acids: CASSSGTRFAGELFF. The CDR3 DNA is TGTGCCAGTAGTTCCGGGACTAGGTTTGCCGGGGAGCTGTTTTTT.